A single sample gave rise to the 20 T cell receptor beta chains below, sequenced in a study of T cell clonotyping in hematopoietic cell transplantation. Time point: recipient sample about 28 days before transplant, after cytoreduction. TCRdb's copy holds only in-frame clones and misses some; the assay was immunoSEQ multiplex PCR. Seen here are fewer than 100,000 clones, roughly 95% observed once, and the top ten hold approximately 1.8%. Here the sequenced sample was peripheral blood mononuclear cells, taken before stem cell transplant. These TCRs come from a woman between 50 and 59 years old with acute myeloid leukemia. Some clones in this sample may be carry-over from other donors' samples.

V and J are TRBV9 and TRBJ2-5; tentatively, D is TRBD1 (6 bases). Germline values: CDR1 SGDLS, CDR2 YYNGEE. CDR3 length: 15 residues. V shed 4 bases and J shed 5 bases, with 18 bases lying between them. The CDR3 protein is CASSPAPTTGETQYF. In nucleotides, the CDR3 is TGTGCCAGCAGCCCCGCCCCAACTACAGGGGAGACCCAGTACTTC.

This rearrangement joins TRBV6-6 to TRBJ1-1; D not certain. CDR3 length: 16 residues. Germline values: CDR1 MNHNY, CDR2 SVGAGI (reference sequence). V was shortened by 2 bases and J by 1 base, with 14 bases between the two germline ends. In DNA form, the CDR3 reads TGTGCCAGCAGTTACAAGTGGGCCGAGGGGAACACTGAAGCTTTCTTT. The encoded protein is CASSYKWAEGNTEAFF.

This chain connects TRBV6-5 to TRBJ2-7; D may be TRBD1 or TRBD2 (5 bases each). The germline V gene encodes CDR1 MNHEY and CDR2 SVGAGI. V shed 10 bases and J shed 2 bases, with 15 bases lying between them. This CDR3 has 13 amino acids. Written as DNA, the CDR3 is TGTGCCACGGGACCCCCAAATACCTACGAGCAGTACTTC. This gives the protein CATGPPNTYEQYF.

This chain joins TRBV4-1 and TRBJ2-7; D uncertain. The germline V gene has CDR1 MGHRA and CDR2 YSYEKL. This CDR3 is 12 amino acids long. V was clipped by 3 bases and J by 6 bases, with 9 bases between them. The CDR3 region is CASSHTASEQYF. The CDR3 DNA follows: TGCGCCAGCAGCCACACAGCTTCCGAGCAGTACTTC.

The V gene is TRBV30, the J gene TRBJ2-1, with 7 bases aligning to TRBD1. The germline CDR1 and CDR2 sequences are GTSNPN and SVGIG (reference sequence). V shed 4 bases, J shed 1 base, and the junction held 4 bases outside the gene matches. This CDR3 is built from 14 residues. The chain's CDR3 is CAWNDRVSYNEQFF. CDR3 sequence (DNA): TGTGCCTGGAATGACAGGGTATCCTACAATGAGCAGTTCTTC.

V is TRBV15 and J is TRBJ1-6, with TRBD1 matching over 9 bases. Losses at the gene ends were 1 base for V and 8 bases for J; bases not matched to a gene: 3. Per the germline V gene, CDR1 is LNHNV and CDR2 is YYDKDF (reference sequence). There are 15 residues in the CDR3. CDR3 amino acids: CATSRGDREYSPLHF. CDR3 bases: TGTGCCACCAGCAGAGGGGACAGGGAGTATTCACCCCTCCACTTT.

The J gene is TRBJ1-1, the V gene TRBV2; D call uncertain. The CDR3 covers 9 residues. Germline CDR1 reads SNHLY; CDR2 reads FYNNEI. With 7 bases removed from V and 7 bases from J, the gap between germline ends came to 4 bases. CDR3 DNA: TGTGCCAGCATGCATGAAGCTTTCTTT. Translating gives CASMHEAFF.

This clone was seen a single time. The chain is built from TRBV28 and TRBJ2-1; 16 nucleotides match TRBD2. This CDR3 spans 18 amino acids. Trimming took 0 bases from V and 8 from J; bases not matched to a gene: 7. Per germline, CDR1 MDHEN and CDR2 SYDVKM. This CDR3 reads CASSLWTGLAGGPYEQFF. As DNA, the CDR3 is TGTGCCAGCAGTTTATGGACGGGACTAGCGGGAGGGCCGTATGAGCAGTTCTTC. Supplemented by reference TRBV28 and TRBJ2-1, the full variable domain reads DVKVTQSSRYLVKRTGEKVFLECVQDMDHENMFWYRQDPGLGLRLIYFSYDVKMKEKGDIPEGYSVSREKKERFSLILESASTNQTSMYLCASSLWTGLAGGPYEQFFGPGTRLTVL.

The J gene is TRBJ2-7, the V gene TRBV29-1; 9 bases line up with TRBD1. The germline gives CDR1 SQVTM, CDR2 ANQGSEA. The CDR3 sequence is 13 residues long. V dropped 5 bases and J dropped 2; count of bases not matched to a gene: 4. CDR3 nucleotides: TGCAGCGTTAGACAGGGGGGGCCCTACGAGCAGTACTTC. Encoded protein: CSVRQGGPYEQYF.

This rearrangement joins TRBV5-6 to TRBJ1-6; D is uncertain. The CDR3 has 17 amino acids. Between the trimmed V and J ends, which lost 1 base and 5 bases, there was a span of 16 bases. Germline V CDR1 and CDR2: SGHDT, YYEEEE. The CDR3 region is CASSLRSLAVDNSPLHF. The DNA of the CDR3 is TGTGCCAGCAGCTTGCGGAGTTTAGCAGTAGATAATTCACCCCTCCACTTT.

The rearrangement links TRBV11-2 to TRBJ1-4; 7 nucleotides line up with TRBD1. Germline CDR1 SGHAT, CDR2 FQNNGV. The CDR3 loop spans 13 amino acids. V lost 4 bases to trimming and J lost 7 bases; unmatched junction nucleotides: 3. The CDR3 sequence: CASSYTGVEKLFF. DNA of the CDR3: TGTGCCAGCAGCTATACAGGGGTTGAAAAACTGTTTTTT.

The J gene is TRBJ1-5, the V gene TRBV27; D is possibly TRBD1 (5 bases). CDR1 and CDR2 from the germline V gene are MNHEY and SMNVEV (reference sequence). The ends were cut back, 1 base at V and 5 bases at J, with 12 bases in the middle. The CDR3 is 15 amino acids. CDR3 bases: TGTGCCAGCAGTTTATGGGCAGGGTTAGATCAGCCCCAGCATTTT. This gives the protein CASSLWAGLDQPQHF.

This chain joins TRBV6-1 and TRBJ2-7; TRBD1 matches at 9 bases. V shed 5 bases and J 1 base; nucleotides not matched to a gene: 3. The germline V gene encodes CDR1 MNHNS and CDR2 SASEGT. The CDR3 is 14 residues long. The CDR3 loop is CASSPGQGSYEQYF. In DNA form, the CDR3 reads TGTGCCAGCAGTCCGGGACAGGGATCCTACGAGCAGTACTTC.

V and J are TRBV15 and TRBJ1-2, with 8 nucleotides matching TRBD1. Germline loops: CDR1 LNHNV, CDR2 YYDKDF (reference sequence). This CDR3 region has 15 residues. V shed 0 bases, J shed 6 bases, and the junction held 6 bases outside the gene matches. DNA of the CDR3: TGTGCCACCAGCAGAGACAGGACAGGGTCGAATGGCTACACCTTC. The encoded protein is CATSRDRTGSNGYTF.

V and J are TRBV6-1 and TRBJ1-1; tentatively, D is TRBD1 (6 bases). Germline lookup yields CDR1 MNHNS and CDR2 SASEGT. V lost 7 bases and J 8 bases, leaving 20 bases between the germline ends. The CDR3 loop spans 14 amino acids. CDR3 nucleotides: TGTGCCAGCAAAGCAGGGGAAACCATTCCCGAAGCTTTCTTT. Encoded protein: CASKAGETIPEAFF.

This clone was detected a few times. V usage is TRBV6-4 and J usage is TRBJ1-5; D possibly corresponds to TRBD1 (6 bases). The CDR3 has 18 residues. The V gene lost 0 bases and the J gene lost 3 bases, with 18 bases spanning the gap. The germline V gene has CDR1 MRHNA and CDR2 SNTAGT. CDR3 loop: CASSDSPLYRESNQPQHF. The DNA for the CDR3 is TGTGCCAGCAGTGACTCCCCTCTATACAGGGAATCCAATCAGCCCCAGCATTTT.

This rearrangement joins TRBV19 to TRBJ1-2, with D possibly TRBD1 on 5 matching bases. The CDR3 length is 14 residues. The V end lost 6 bases, the J end lost 0 bases, and 11 bases lay between the germline ends. From germline, CDR1 is LNHDA and CDR2 SQIVND (reference sequence). CDR3 DNA: TGTGCCAGTAGGGTGTCGGGACCTAACTATGGCTACACCTTC. It is translated as CASRVSGPNYGYTF.

V gene TRBV6-5 combines with J gene TRBJ2-5; D not resolved. The CDR3 runs to 13 residues. Germline V gene data show CDR1 as MNHEY and CDR2 as SVGAGI. Trimming removed 6 bases from V and 4 bases from J, with 12 bases in between. CDR3 sequence reads: CASSYTWGETQYF. In DNA form, the CDR3 reads TGTGCCAGCAGCTACACATGGGGAGAGACCCAGTACTTC.

The V call is TRBV4-1, the J call TRBJ2-1, with D unclear. Germline loops: CDR1 MGHRA, CDR2 YSYEKL. The CDR3 is 16 amino acids. Between the trimmed V and J ends, which lost 4 bases and 6 bases, there was a span of 19 bases. The CDR3 DNA reads as TGCGCCAGCAGCCCAGTCATCACAGAACAAACCAATGAGCAGTTCTTC. It encodes CASSPVITEQTNEQFF.

The chain links TRBV5-8 to TRBJ1-5; 7 bases align to TRBD1. This CDR3 region has 14 residues. Losses at the gene ends were 5 bases for V and 4 bases for J; bases not matched to a gene: 6. Per the germline V gene, CDR1 is SGHTS and CDR2 is YDEGEE. The CDR3 DNA reads TGTGCCAGCAGTCGGGGACAGCTGAATCAGCCCCAGCATTTT. Residues: CASSRGQLNQPQHF.